The next 27 T cell receptor beta chains were all read from a single sample in a study of beta chain features in type 1 diabetes. Points from the study as a whole: Type 1 diabetes patients showed a moderate but significant shortening of TCRB CDR3s in all four CD4+ subsets.

The whole isolated RNA underwent reverse transcription, so sequencing captured expressed TCRB transcripts. The protocol was immunoSEQ multiplex PCR, while the TCRdb copy is restricted to in-frame clones and leaves out a portion. The repertoire holds 300,000 or so clones, around an eighth seen once, with about 0.015% in the top ten. Antigens for these TCRs are unknown. Specimen: naive CD4+ T cells from blood. Source of these receptors: a woman under 30 with type 1 diabetes.

This chain joins TRBV5-1 and TRBJ2-1; 11 positions match TRBD2. This CDR3 contains 15 residues. Germline CDR1 SGHRS, CDR2 YFSETQ. Germline trimming cut 0 bases from V and 8 bases from J; bases unmatched to any gene: 4. This CDR3 is CASSLGLAGFHEQFF. As DNA, the CDR3 is TGCGCCAGCAGCTTGGGACTAGCGGGATTCCATGAGCAGTTCTTC.

This clone was seen more than once but under ten times. CDR3 in amino acids: CASGDELKLFF. CDR3 bases: TGTGCCAGCGGCGATGAGTTAAAACTGTTTTTT. The V and J genes are TRBV9 and TRBJ1-4; D ambiguous. CDR1 is SGDLS and CDR2 is YYNGEE in the germline V gene. V lost 7 bases to trimming and J lost 10 bases, with 11 bases between them. The CDR3 runs to 11 residues.

The V and J genes are TRBV30 and TRBJ2-1; 9 bases are a match to TRBD2. The CDR3 is 14 amino acids. Germline V gene data show CDR1 as GTSNPN and CDR2 as SVGIG (reference sequence). Germline trimming cut 2 bases from V and 8 bases from J; bases unmatched to any gene: 7. CDR3 amino acids: CAWSPSGTVDEQFF. Here the CDR3 DNA reads TGTGCCTGGAGTCCTAGCGGGACGGTCGATGAGCAGTTCTTC.

In its sample, this clone was seen a few times. The V and J genes are TRBV29-1 and TRBJ1-2; D is perhaps TRBD1 (5 bases). The V end was cut by 6 bases, the J end by 1 base, with 6 bases between. Germline V CDR1 and CDR2: SQVTM, ANQGSEA. The CDR3 is made up of 11 amino acids. CDR3 sequence (DNA): TGCAGCGTGGGGGGTAACTATGGCTACACCTTC. Protein product: CSVGGNYGYTF.

The rearrangement links TRBV7-2 to TRBJ2-5, with TRBD2 matching 8 bases. V lost 5 bases to trimming and J lost 2 bases; unmatched junction nucleotides: 16. The germline gives CDR1 SGHTA, CDR2 FQGNSA. This CDR3 region has 18 residues. CDR3 residues: CASSLTPLGLASQETQYF. CDR3 nucleotide sequence: TGTGCCAGCAGCCTAACCCCCCTAGGACTAGCATCGCAAGAGACCCAGTACTTC.

The chain employs TRBV19 and TRBJ2-1; D gene uncertain. The CDR3 extends over 12 amino acids. Germline CDR1 and CDR2: LNHDA and SQIVND (reference sequence). Trimming cost V 6 bases and J 7 bases, with 10 bases left between them. The CDR3 loop is CASSPPANEQFF. The CDR3, as DNA: TGTGCCAGTAGCCCCCCTGCGAATGAGCAGTTCTTC.

The chain combines TRBV7-9 with TRBJ1-2; no clear D. The V and J ends lost 1 base and 5 bases respectively, with 5 bases between them. The CDR3 contains 12 residues. The germline CDR1 and CDR2 sequences are SEHNR and FQNEAQ (reference sequence). The CDR3 sequence is CASSLGPYGYTF. For the CDR3, the DNA is TGTGCCAGCAGCTTAGGGCCTTATGGCTACACCTTC.

A few counts support this clone. The rearrangement joins TRBV28 to TRBJ2-7; D not resolved. CDR1 is MDHEN, CDR2 SYDVKM, per germline. This CDR3 is 14 amino acids long. Trimming shortened V by 2 bases and J by 3 bases, and 11 bases separated the two germline ends. Here the CDR3 reads CASSLSIQFYEQYF. The CDR3 nucleotides read TGTGCCAGCAGTTTAAGTATACAGTTCTACGAGCAGTACTTC.

This clone occurred a few times. The chain combines TRBV7-6 with TRBJ2-1, with a weak D call TRBD1 (5 bases). The CDR3 sequence is 13 residues long. CDR1 and CDR2 (germline): SGHVS, FNYEAQ. V was clipped by 4 bases and J by 9 bases, with 13 bases between them. The CDR3 loop reads CASSSSGFGEQFF. The CDR3 DNA follows: TGTGCCAGCAGCTCTTCAGGGTTCGGTGAGCAGTTCTTC.

This rearrangement joins TRBV29-1 to TRBJ2-5; tentatively, D is TRBD1 (5 bases). The V end lost 4 bases, the J end lost 9 bases, and 18 bases lay between the germline ends. The CDR3 has 13 amino acids. Germline V gives CDR1 SQVTM, CDR2 ANQGSEA. In DNA form, the CDR3 reads TGCAGCGTTGTAGACAGTCCCGCGGCGGCCCAGTACTTC. This encodes CSVVDSPAAAQYF.

This clone was seen only a few times. CDR3 nucleotides: TGTGCCAGTAGTCCAGGGACAATGAACACTGAAGCTTTCTTT. Residues: CASSPGTMNTEAFF. The chain links TRBV19 to TRBJ1-1; D possibly corresponds to TRBD1 (6 bases). Trimming stripped 5 bases from V and 0 bases from J, with 10 bases between. Germline assignment: CDR1 LNHDA and CDR2 SQIVND (reference sequence). This CDR3 has 14 amino acids.

The chain is built from TRBV5-8 and TRBJ1-2, with a weak D call TRBD1 (5 bases). This CDR3 region has 12 residues. Trimming left V 10 bases short and J 3 bases short, with 13 bases between. CDR1 SGHTS and CDR2 YDEGEE come from the germline V gene. The CDR3 coding sequence is TGTGCCCGGCGGGGCCGAGACTATGGCTACACCTTC. Translated: CARRGRDYGYTF.

With respect to this clone: Within the sample, other DNA sequences also encode this same CDR3. V and J are TRBV9 and TRBJ2-5; TRBD1 aligns across 7 bases. V lost 2 bases, J lost 2 bases, and 3 bases stayed unmatched. CDR3 length: 14 amino acids. Per germline, CDR1 SGDLS and CDR2 YYNGEE. CDR3 protein: CASSVGTAQETQYF. The DNA for the CDR3 is TGTGCCAGCAGCGTCGGGACAGCTCAAGAGACCCAGTACTTC.

This clone was observed a few times. The V call is TRBV7-2, the J call TRBJ1-5; tentatively, D is TRBD1 (6 bases). The CDR3 consists of 14 residues. Between the trimmed V and J ends, which lost 5 bases and 7 bases, there was a span of 15 bases. Germline V gene sequence: CDR1 SGHTA, CDR2 FQGNSA. The CDR3 loop is CASSGLGAGQPQHF. The CDR3 DNA sequence: TGTGCCAGCAGCGGCTTGGGGGCTGGACAGCCCCAGCATTTT.

In this sample, this clone turned up a few times. V is TRBV7-3 and J is TRBJ1-2; the match to TRBD1 covers 10 bases. In germline, CDR1 is SGHTA, CDR2 FQGTGA. The CDR3 has 14 amino acids. The V gene end was trimmed by 5 bases and the J gene end by 3 bases; junction bases not matched to a gene: 3. CDR3 nucleotides: TGTGCCAGCAGCCGGGACAGGGGCGACTATGGCTACACCTTC. Encoded protein: CASSRDRGDYGYTF.

The chain uses TRBV28 and TRBJ2-7, with 9 bases aligning to TRBD1. Germline V CDR1 and CDR2: MDHEN, SYDVKM. Unmatched junction bases numbered 10, after V lost 8 bases and J lost 2 bases. The CDR3 runs 15 residues. CDR3 coding DNA: TGTGCCAGCGGTCCACAGGGGGCCGGGACCTACGAGCAGTACTTC. Protein: CASGPQGAGTYEQYF.

The genes are TRBV19 and TRBJ1-2; 9 bases map to TRBD1. The CDR3 length is 13 residues. Unmatched junction bases numbered 10, after V lost 10 bases and J lost 7 bases. CDR1 and CDR2 (germline): LNHDA, SQIVND (reference sequence). CDR3 in amino acids: CATGTGTGSGYTF. CDR3 sequence (DNA): TGTGCCACTGGCACCGGGACAGGGAGTGGCTACACCTTC. Supplemented by reference TRBV19 and TRBJ1-2, the full variable domain reads DGGITQSPKYLFRKEGQNVTLSCEQNLNHDAMYWYRQDPGQGLRLIYYSQIVNDFQKGDIAEGYSVSREKKESFPLTVTSAQKNPTAFYLCATGTGTGSGYTFGSGTRLTVV.

The chain joins TRBV15 to TRBJ1-2, with D possibly TRBD1 on 6 matching bases. Germline lookup yields CDR1 LNHNV and CDR2 YYDKDF (reference sequence). This CDR3 contains 16 residues. Trimming shortened V by 6 bases and J by 5 bases, and 22 bases separated the two germline ends. The CDR3 loop reads CATRDGAGARRYGYTF. Written as DNA, the CDR3 is TGTGCCACCAGGGATGGGGCAGGGGCGCGTAGGTATGGCTACACCTTC.

CDR3 residues: CASSSRLAGETQYF. The CDR3 nucleotides read TGTGCCAGCAGCTCCCGACTAGCAGGGGAGACCCAGTACTTC. This sequence joins TRBV7-6 and TRBJ2-5, with 7 nucleotides matching TRBD2. Germline V gene data show CDR1 as SGHVS and CDR2 as FNYEAQ. The CDR3 is 14 residues long. V shed 4 bases and J 5 bases; nucleotides not matched to a gene: 7.

A few counts support this clone. This chain connects TRBV7-2 to TRBJ2-3; 10 bases line up with TRBD1. V lost 5 bases and J lost 3; bases outside the gene matches: 5. Germline V gives CDR1 SGHTA, CDR2 FQGNSA. The CDR3 contains 15 residues. CDR3 DNA: TGTGCCAGCAGCACTCGACAGGGGGCAACAGATACGCAGTATTTT. Amino acids: CASSTRQGATDTQYF. The entire variable domain, with the rest obtained from reference TRBV7-2 and TRBJ2-3, is as follows: GAGVSQSPSNKVTEKGKDVELRCDPISGHTALYWYRQSLGQGLEFLIYFQGNSAPDKSGLPSDRFSAERTGGSVSTLTIQRTQQEDSAVYLCASSTRQGATDTQYFGPGTRLTVL.

DNA for the CDR3: TGTGCCAGCAGCTTGGGACTAGCACGCGAGCAGTTCTTC. It codes for CASSLGLAREQFF. The V and J genes are TRBV7-2 and TRBJ2-1, with 9 bases that match TRBD2. Per germline, CDR1 SGHTA and CDR2 FQGNSA. This CDR3 spans 13 amino acids. The V gene end was trimmed by 3 bases and the J gene end by 10 bases; junction bases not matched to a gene: 4. The whole variable domain, remainder taken from reference TRBV7-2 and TRBJ2-1, is GAGVSQSPSNKVTEKGKDVELRCDPISGHTALYWYRQSLGQGLEFLIYFQGNSAPDKSGLPSDRFSAERTGGSVSTLTIQRTQQEDSAVYLCASSLGLAREQFFGPGTRLTVL.

This clone has a handful of counts. The rearrangement uses TRBV14 and TRBJ2-1; TRBD2 might be the D (6 bases). The V and J ends lost 9 bases and 12 bases respectively, with 21 bases between them. Germline V lookup: CDR1 SGHDN, CDR2 FVKESK. The length of the CDR3 is 13 residues. The CDR3 region has the DNA TGTGCCAGTCGGGACTCCGGACTTCGGGGGCAGTTCTTC. It is translated as CASRDSGLRGQFF.

The chain employs TRBV28 and TRBJ1-5; 8 bases are shared with TRBD1. Per germline, CDR1 MDHEN and CDR2 SYDVKM. V was pared by 6 bases and J by 1 base, with 5 bases of the junction left unmatched. This CDR3 is built from 15 residues. This CDR3 is CASRPGGGSNQPQHF. CDR3 nucleotides: TGTGCCAGCAGGCCAGGGGGCGGGAGCAATCAGCCCCAGCATTTT.

This clone was found a few times. The CDR3 DNA is TGTGCCAGTAGTAAAACTAGCGGGAGCCCAGGCAATGAGCAGTTCTTC. Translation: CASSKTSGSPGNEQFF. The chain has TRBV19 and TRBJ2-1; 11 positions match TRBD2. V gave up 4 bases and J gave up 6 bases; unmatched junction bases: 8. The CDR3 covers 16 residues. In germline, CDR1 is LNHDA, CDR2 SQIVND (reference sequence).

The rearrangement joins TRBV2 to TRBJ2-3, with no clear D. The CDR3 sequence is 13 residues long. Trimming pared 3 bases from V and 2 bases from J, leaving 6 bases between. CDR1 and CDR2 (germline): SNHLY, FYNNEI. This CDR3 is CASSDRYTDTQYF. In nucleotides, the CDR3 is TGTGCCAGCAGTGACAGATACACAGATACGCAGTATTTT. Drawing the rest from reference TRBV2 and TRBJ2-3, the complete variable domain is EPEVTQTPSHQVTQMGQEVILRCVPISNHLYFYWYRQILGQKVEFLVSFYNNEISEKSEIFDDQFSVERPDGSNFTLKIRSTKLEDSAMYFCASSDRYTDTQYFGPGTRLTVL.

The chain combines TRBV12-5 with TRBJ2-1; a possible D gene is TRBD2 (6 bases). Between the trimmed V and J ends, which lost 2 bases and 3 bases, there was a span of 17 bases. The CDR3 covers 17 residues. In germline, CDR1 is LGHNT, CDR2 FRNRAP. The CDR3 DNA reads as TGTGCTAGTGGTTTGTCACAACTAGCTCTCCGCTACAATGAGCAGTTCTTC. The encoded protein is CASGLSQLALRYNEQFF.

The chain is built from TRBV2 and TRBJ1-1, with TRBD1 identical over 7 bases. The V segment lost 5 bases and the J segment 4 bases; nucleotides outside the gene matches: 7. Per the germline V gene, CDR1 is SNHLY and CDR2 is FYNNEI. This CDR3 is 14 amino acids long. CDR3 in DNA: TGTGCCAGCAGTACCAGACAGGGTCCCACTGAAGCTTTCTTT. Encoded protein: CASSTRQGPTEAFF.